A single sample gave rise to the 23 T cell receptor beta chains below, sequenced in a study of neurological immune-mediated disorders. MiXCR, run by TCRdb on the 5' RACE reads, gives a single entry per CDR3 protein. There are fewer than 80,000 distinct CDR3 sequences in the sample; under 5.5% occur only once, and 3.4% lies in the top ten. Input material: PBMCs. The source is a woman aged 50 to 65 with multiple sclerosis.

This clonotype came up many times. V gene TRBV7-2 combines with J gene TRBJ1-2; possible D gene TRBD1, 5 bases. The CDR3 covers 15 residues. Germline V lookup: CDR1 SGHTA, CDR2 FQGNSA. The V end lost 5 bases, the J end lost 6 bases, and 19 bases lay between the germline ends. The CDR3: CASSRYGAGVDGYTF. DNA for the CDR3: TGTGCCAGCAGCCGTTACGGGGCCGGAGTCGATGGCTACACCTTC.

Here the CDR3 reads CASSVAQTNEQFF. Written as DNA, the CDR3 is TGTGCCAGCAGCGTAGCACAGACCAATGAGCAGTTCTTC. The chain employs TRBV9 and TRBJ2-1; no clear D. The germline gives CDR1 SGDLS, CDR2 YYNGEE. Trimming removed 0 bases at V and 6 bases at J, with 7 bases between. The CDR3 is 13 residues long.

Regarding this clonotype: A much larger clone differs by one base, so this may be a read error. The V and J genes are TRBV7-2 and TRBJ1-1; D is undetermined. CDR1 is SGHTA and CDR2 is FQGNSA in the germline V gene. This CDR3 has 14 amino acids. V was shortened by 6 bases and J by 2 bases, with 13 bases between the two germline ends. CDR3: CASRQRKINTEAFF. The CDR3 DNA sequence: TGTGCCAGCAGACAGAGGAAAATTAACACTGAAGCTTTCTTT. The complete variable domain, with remaining parts taken from reference TRBV7-2 and TRBJ1-1, reads GAGVSQSPSNKVTEKGKDVELRCDPISGHTALYWYRQSLGQGLEFLIYFQGNSAPDKSGLPSDRFSAERTGGSVSTLTIQRTQQEDSAVYLCASRQRKINTEAFFGQGTRLTVV.

There are many counts of this clonotype. The chain is built from TRBV7-8 and TRBJ2-5; D possibly corresponds to TRBD2 (6 bases). Germline V gene lookup returns CDR1 SGHVS and CDR2 FQNEAQ. V dropped 1 base and J dropped 3 bases, with 15 bases sitting between them. The CDR3 sequence is 16 residues long. The chain's CDR3 is CASSLGGFGGEETQYF. The CDR3 region has the DNA TGTGCCAGCAGCTTAGGGGGGTTCGGCGGGGAAGAGACCCAGTACTTC.

This clonotype was counted between two and nine times. The V and J genes are TRBV20-1 and TRBJ2-1, with TRBD1 matching over 9 bases. J lost 4 bases, V lost 7 bases, and 8 bases had no gene match. The CDR3 runs to 14 residues. The germline V gene encodes CDR1 DFQATT and CDR2 SNEGSKA (reference sequence). CDR3 in amino acids: CSGEGTGNYNEQFF. The DNA of the CDR3 is TGCAGTGGGGAGGGGACAGGGAATTACAATGAGCAGTTCTTC.

This clonotype was counted ten times or more. Relative to the germline gene, one junction end is altered; a read error may explain this. The gene calls are TRBV7-7 and TRBJ2-2, with 8 positions matching TRBD2. Germline loops: CDR1 SSHAT, CDR2 FNYEAQ (reference sequence). The CDR3 loop spans 15 amino acids. DNA for the CDR3: TGTGCTAGCAGCTTGGTACATAGCGGGGCCGGGGAGCTGTTTTTT. It codes for CASSLVHSGAGELFF.

The V and J genes are TRBV7-9 and TRBJ2-7; TRBD1 agrees at 7 bases. This CDR3 region has 14 residues. Losses at the gene ends were 5 bases for V and 5 bases for J; bases not matched to a gene: 9. CDR1 is SEHNR, CDR2 FQNEAQ, per germline (reference sequence). CDR3 bases: TGTGCCAGCAGCCCGAGACAGGGATTGGACGAGCAGTACTTC. Translation gives CASSPRQGLDEQYF.

This clonotype was seen repeatedly, ten times or more. This chain uses TRBV7-8 with TRBJ2-7, with 7 positions matching TRBD2. The germline CDR1 and CDR2 sequences are SGHVS and FQNEAQ. J was trimmed by 3 bases and V by 4 bases; bases with no gene match: 3. The CDR3 is made up of 13 amino acids. This CDR3 reads CASSSSGDYEQYV. The CDR3 DNA reads TGTGCCAGCAGCTCCAGCGGGGACTACGAGCAGTACGTC.

At least ten counts were recorded for this clonotype. V and J are TRBV5-1 and TRBJ2-7; 9 nucleotides agree with TRBD1. There are 15 residues in the CDR3. The ends lost 2 bases at V and 3 bases at J; junction bases unmatched: 6. Germline lookup yields CDR1 SGHRS and CDR2 YFSETQ. CDR3 DNA: TGCGCCAGCAGCTTTTACAGGGGGCAGGGCTACGAGCAGTACTTC. Translated: CASSFYRGQGYEQYF.

At least ten counts were recorded for this clonotype. J is TRBJ2-3 and V is TRBV12-3 or TRBV12-4, with 7 nucleotides matching TRBD1. The CDR3 has 13 residues. Trimming cost V 3 bases and J 4 bases; bases outside gene matches: 1. The CDR3, as DNA: TGTGCCAGCAGTTTTCAGGGGGCAGATACGCAGTATTTT. It yields the protein CASSFQGADTQYF.

The rearrangement joins TRBV20-1 to TRBJ1-5, with 9 bases aligning to TRBD1. CDR3 length: 16 amino acids. Trimming at V came to 7 bases and at J to 4 bases, leaving 14 bases not matched to a gene. Per germline, CDR1 DFQATT and CDR2 SNEGSKA (reference sequence). Here the CDR3 DNA reads TGCAGTGGCTTCCCCACCCGGGACAGGGATAATCAGCCCCAGCATTTT. This gives the protein CSGFPTRDRDNQPQHF.

This clonotype was recorded a few times. The chain links TRBV5-1 to TRBJ2-5, with 11 nucleotides matching TRBD1. The V and J ends lost 6 bases and 6 bases, in that order; junction bases with no gene match: 10. CDR1 and CDR2 from the germline V gene are SGHRS and YFSETQ. CDR3 length: 15 residues. This CDR3 is CASNPDGDRGKTQYF. CDR3 nucleotides: TGCGCCAGCAACCCCGATGGGGACAGGGGGAAGACCCAGTACTTC.

To note about this clonotype: A read error is possible here, since a much larger clone lies one base away. The chain combines TRBV7-9 with TRBJ1-1; D ambiguous. The germline V gene has CDR1 SEHNR and CDR2 FQNEAQ (reference sequence). Trimming took 0 bases from V and 2 from J, leaving 10 bases between them. This CDR3 has 15 amino acids. The CDR3 reads CASSLAGYINTEAFF. In nucleotides, the CDR3 is TGTGCCAGCAGCTTAGCGGGATACATAAACACTGAAGCTTTCTTT.

As for this clonotype: A much larger clone sits a single nucleotide away, making a read error possible. The chain joins TRBV5-1 to TRBJ2-7; 11 positions match TRBD1. Germline V gives CDR1 SGHRS, CDR2 YFSETQ. After removal of 0 bases from V and 7 bases from J, the junction contained 3 bases not matched to a gene. The CDR3 runs to 14 residues. This chain's CDR3 is CASSLEGQGEEQYF. Here the CDR3 DNA reads TGCGCCAGCAGCTTGGAGGGACAGGGGGAAGAGCAGTACTTC.

The J gene is TRBJ2-5, the V gene TRBV20-1, with 10 bases matching TRBD1. J lost 7 bases, V lost 5 bases, and 13 bases had no gene match. Germline V lookup: CDR1 DFQATT, CDR2 SNEGSKA (reference sequence). The CDR3 consists of 15 residues. The CDR3 DNA sequence: TGCAGTGCTTCTATATTGACAGGGGGCGGTGGGACCCAGTACTTC. Translation gives CSASILTGGGGTQYF.

The table lists this clonotype with many counts. J is TRBJ2-1 and V is TRBV7-2, with D tentatively TRBD2 (7 bases). Germline lookup yields CDR1 SGHTA and CDR2 FQGNSA. The CDR3 runs 17 residues. V dropped 5 bases and J dropped 0 bases, with 17 bases sitting between them. CDR3 amino acids: CASSPRGGLYSYNEQFF. CDR3 in DNA: TGTGCCAGCAGCCCGAGGGGGGGTCTTTACTCCTACAATGAGCAGTTCTTC. Filled out from reference TRBV7-2 and TRBJ2-1, the complete variable domain reads GAGVSQSPSNKVTEKGKDVELRCDPISGHTALYWYRQSLGQGLEFLIYFQGNSAPDKSGLPSDRFSAERTGGSVSTLTIQRTQQEDSAVYLCASSPRGGLYSYNEQFFGPGTRLTVL.

This clonotype has at least ten counts. The gene calls are TRBV7-2 and TRBJ2-2, with TRBD2 as a possible D gene (6 bases). Trimming removed 6 bases from V and 0 bases from J, with 11 bases in between. The CDR3 is 15 amino acids. Germline CDR1 reads SGHTA; CDR2 reads FQGNSA. In nucleotides, the CDR3 is TGTGCCAGCAGGGGGGAGGCCTCGAACACCGGGGAGCTGTTTTTT. Its translation is CASRGEASNTGELFF.

This clonotype was observed many times. The rearrangement uses TRBV5-6 and TRBJ2-3; D remains ambiguous. V was shortened by 4 bases and J by 4 bases, with 16 bases between the two germline ends. This CDR3 has 15 amino acids. Germline V lookup: CDR1 SGHDT, CDR2 YYEEEE. DNA for the CDR3: TGTGCCAGCAGCGCGGCGGCAGGTTGGGCAGATACGCAGTATTTT. This gives the protein CASSAAAGWADTQYF.

This clonotype has only a few counts. Mismatch with germline at one junction end may stem from a read error. The rearrangement joins TRBV11-2 to TRBJ1-6, with D unclear. This CDR3 is built from 13 residues. Germline values: CDR1 SGHAT, CDR2 FQNNGV. Here the CDR3 reads CASSLYRNSPLNF. The CDR3 nucleotides read TGTGCCAGCAGCTTATACCGCAATTCACCCCTCAACTTT.

The sample holds many counts of this clonotype. Its ends do not fully match the called genes, so a read error is possible. The V call is TRBV7-7, the J call TRBJ2-2; tentatively, D is TRBD1 (6 bases). The CDR3 has 13 residues. Germline lookup yields CDR1 SSHAT and CDR2 FNYEAQ (reference sequence). CDR3 sequence reads: CASSFQGTRELFF. CDR3 bases: TGTGCTAGCAGCTTCCAGGGGACGCGGGAGCTGTTTTTT.

The table lists this clonotype with many counts. The rearrangement joins TRBV29-1 to TRBJ2-1; the D is unclear. The CDR3 is made up of 14 amino acids. Germline V gene lookup returns CDR1 SQVTM and CDR2 ANQGSEA. Trimming cost V 2 bases and J 0 bases, with 8 bases left between them. DNA of the CDR3: TGCAGCGTTGAATTACAAATCTCCTACAATGAGCAGTTCTTC. Translating it yields CSVELQISYNEQFF.

This clonotype was recorded many times. V and J are TRBV28 and TRBJ2-7; 9 nucleotides match TRBD1. This CDR3 comprises 17 residues. V shed 5 bases, J shed 6 bases, and the junction held 17 bases outside the gene matches. CDR1 is MDHEN, CDR2 SYDVKM, per germline. The CDR3 spells CASSPPGQGVLVGEQYF. As DNA, the CDR3 is TGTGCCAGCAGTCCTCCGGGACAGGGAGTTCTAGTTGGCGAGCAGTACTTC.

The gene calls are TRBV20-1 and TRBJ2-3; D call uncertain. The V gene lost 1 base and the J gene lost 2 bases, with 13 bases spanning the gap. The CDR3 totals 15 residues. Per the germline V gene, CDR1 is DFQATT and CDR2 is SNEGSKA (reference sequence). CDR3 coding DNA: TGCAGTGCTAGAGGGGCCTCACCATTCACAGATACGCAGTATTTT. Its translation: CSARGASPFTDTQYF.